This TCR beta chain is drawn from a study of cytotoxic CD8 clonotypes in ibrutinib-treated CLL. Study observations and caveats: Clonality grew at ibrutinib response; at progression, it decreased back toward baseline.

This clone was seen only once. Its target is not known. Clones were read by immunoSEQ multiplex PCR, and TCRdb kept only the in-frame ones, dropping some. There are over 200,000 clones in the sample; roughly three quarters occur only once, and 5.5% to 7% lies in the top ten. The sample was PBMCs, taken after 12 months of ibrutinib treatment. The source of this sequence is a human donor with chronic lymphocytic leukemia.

CDR3 amino acids: CASSWAGGLDNEQYF. The CDR3 DNA is TGCGCCAGCAGCTGGGCCGGCGGACTCGACAACGAGCAGTACTTC. The V and J genes are TRBV5-1 and TRBJ2-7, with D possibly being TRBD2 (5 bases). In germline, CDR1 is SGHRS, CDR2 YFSETQ. CDR3 length: 15 amino acids. V was pared by 3 bases and J by 5 bases, with 18 bases between.